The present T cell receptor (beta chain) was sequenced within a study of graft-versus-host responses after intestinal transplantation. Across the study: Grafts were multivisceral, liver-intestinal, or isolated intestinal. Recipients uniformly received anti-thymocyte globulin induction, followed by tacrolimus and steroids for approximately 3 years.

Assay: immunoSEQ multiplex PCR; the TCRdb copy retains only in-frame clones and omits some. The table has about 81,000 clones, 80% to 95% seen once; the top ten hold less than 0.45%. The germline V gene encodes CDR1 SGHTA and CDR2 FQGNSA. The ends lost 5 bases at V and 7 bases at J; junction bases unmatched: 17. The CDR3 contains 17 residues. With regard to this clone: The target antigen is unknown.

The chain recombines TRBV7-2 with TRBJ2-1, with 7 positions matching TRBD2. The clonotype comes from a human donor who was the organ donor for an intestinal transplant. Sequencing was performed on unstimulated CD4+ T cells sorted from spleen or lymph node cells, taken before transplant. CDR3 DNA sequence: TGTGCCAGCAGCCCAGCCGTCGGGAGGATGGTGGGTAATGAGCAGTTCTTC. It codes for CASSPAVGRMVGNEQFF. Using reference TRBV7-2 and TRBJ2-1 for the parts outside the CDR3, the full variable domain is GAGVSQSPSNKVTEKGKDVELRCDPISGHTALYWYRQSLGQGLEFLIYFQGNSAPDKSGLPSDRFSAERTGGSVSTLTIQRTQQEDSAVYLCASSPAVGRMVGNEQFFGPGTRLTVL.